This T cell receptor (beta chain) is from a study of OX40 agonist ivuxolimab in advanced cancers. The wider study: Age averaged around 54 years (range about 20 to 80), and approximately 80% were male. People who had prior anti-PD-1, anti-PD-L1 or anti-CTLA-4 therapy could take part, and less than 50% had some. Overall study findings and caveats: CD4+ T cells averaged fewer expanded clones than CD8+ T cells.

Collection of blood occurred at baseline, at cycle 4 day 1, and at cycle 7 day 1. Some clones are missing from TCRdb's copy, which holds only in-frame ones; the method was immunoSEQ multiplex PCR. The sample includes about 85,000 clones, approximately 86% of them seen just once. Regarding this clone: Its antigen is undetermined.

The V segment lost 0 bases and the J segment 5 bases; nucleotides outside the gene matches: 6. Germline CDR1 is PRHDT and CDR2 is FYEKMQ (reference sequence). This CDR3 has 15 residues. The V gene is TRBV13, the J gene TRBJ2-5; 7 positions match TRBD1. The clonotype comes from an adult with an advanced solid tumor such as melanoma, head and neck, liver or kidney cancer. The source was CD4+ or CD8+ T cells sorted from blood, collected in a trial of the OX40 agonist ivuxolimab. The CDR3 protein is CASSLGQGSWETQYF. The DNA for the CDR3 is TGTGCCAGCAGCTTAGGACAGGGGTCTTGGGAGACCCAGTACTTC. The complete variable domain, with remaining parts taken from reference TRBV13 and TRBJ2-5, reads AAGVIQSPRHLIKEKRETATLKCYPIPRHDTVYWYQQGPGQDPQFLISFYEKMQSDKGSIPDRFSAQQFSDYHSELNMSSLELGDSALYFCASSLGQGSWETQYFGPGTRLLVL.